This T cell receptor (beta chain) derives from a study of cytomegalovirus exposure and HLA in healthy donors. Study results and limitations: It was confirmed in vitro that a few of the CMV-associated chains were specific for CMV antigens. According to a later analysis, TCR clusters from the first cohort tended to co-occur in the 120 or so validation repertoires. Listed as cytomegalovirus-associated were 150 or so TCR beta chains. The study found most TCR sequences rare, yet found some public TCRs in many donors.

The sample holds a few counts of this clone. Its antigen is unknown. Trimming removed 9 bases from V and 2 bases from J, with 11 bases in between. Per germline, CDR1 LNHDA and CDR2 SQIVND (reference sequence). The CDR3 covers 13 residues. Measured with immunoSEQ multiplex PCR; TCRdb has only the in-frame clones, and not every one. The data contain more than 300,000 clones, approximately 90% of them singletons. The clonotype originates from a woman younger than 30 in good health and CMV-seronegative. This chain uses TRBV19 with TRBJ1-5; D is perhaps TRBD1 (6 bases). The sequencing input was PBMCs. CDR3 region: CASGHRGNQPQHF. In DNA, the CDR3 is TGTGCCAGCGGACACAGGGGCAATCAGCCCCAGCATTTT.